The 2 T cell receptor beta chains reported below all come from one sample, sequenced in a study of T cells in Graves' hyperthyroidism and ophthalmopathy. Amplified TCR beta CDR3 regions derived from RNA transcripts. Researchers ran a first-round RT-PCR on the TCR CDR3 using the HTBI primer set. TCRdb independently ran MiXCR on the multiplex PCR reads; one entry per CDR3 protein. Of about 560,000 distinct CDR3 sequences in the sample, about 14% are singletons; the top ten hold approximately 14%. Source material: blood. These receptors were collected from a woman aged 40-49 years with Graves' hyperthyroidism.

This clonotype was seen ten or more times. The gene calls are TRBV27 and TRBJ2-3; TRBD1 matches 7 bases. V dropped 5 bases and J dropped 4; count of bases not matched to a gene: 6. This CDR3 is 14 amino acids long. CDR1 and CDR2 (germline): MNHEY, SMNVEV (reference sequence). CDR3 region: CASSTTGEPDTQYF. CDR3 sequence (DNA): TGTGCCAGCAGTACTACAGGGGAGCCAGATACGCAGTATTTT.

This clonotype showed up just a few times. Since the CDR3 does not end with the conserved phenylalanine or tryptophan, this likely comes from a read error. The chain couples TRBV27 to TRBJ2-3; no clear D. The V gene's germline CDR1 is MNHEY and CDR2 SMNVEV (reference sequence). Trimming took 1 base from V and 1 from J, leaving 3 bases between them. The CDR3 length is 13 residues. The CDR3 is CASSLYRTDTQYL. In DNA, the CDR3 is TGTGCCAGCAGTTTATATCGCACAGATACGCAGTATCTT.